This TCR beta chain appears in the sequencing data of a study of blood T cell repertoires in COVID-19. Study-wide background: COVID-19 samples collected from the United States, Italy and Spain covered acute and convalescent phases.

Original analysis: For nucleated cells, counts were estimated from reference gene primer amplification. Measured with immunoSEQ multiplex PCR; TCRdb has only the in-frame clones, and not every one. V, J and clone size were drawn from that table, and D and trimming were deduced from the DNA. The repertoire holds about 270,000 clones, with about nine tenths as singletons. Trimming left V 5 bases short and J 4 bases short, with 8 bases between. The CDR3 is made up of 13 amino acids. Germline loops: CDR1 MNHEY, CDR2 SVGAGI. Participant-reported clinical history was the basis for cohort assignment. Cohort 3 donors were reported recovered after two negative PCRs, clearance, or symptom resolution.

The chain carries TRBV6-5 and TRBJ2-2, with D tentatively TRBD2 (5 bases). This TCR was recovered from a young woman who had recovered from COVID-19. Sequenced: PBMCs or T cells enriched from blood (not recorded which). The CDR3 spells CASSPGLTGELFF. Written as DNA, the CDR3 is TGTGCCAGCAGTCCCGGACTCACCGGGGAGCTGTTTTTT.